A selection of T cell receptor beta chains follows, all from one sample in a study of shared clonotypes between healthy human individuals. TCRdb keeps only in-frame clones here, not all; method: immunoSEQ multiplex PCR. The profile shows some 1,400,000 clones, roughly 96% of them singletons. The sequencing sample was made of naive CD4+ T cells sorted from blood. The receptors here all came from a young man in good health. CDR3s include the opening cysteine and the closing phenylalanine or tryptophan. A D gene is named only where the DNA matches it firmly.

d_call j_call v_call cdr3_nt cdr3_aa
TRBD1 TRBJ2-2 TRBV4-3 TGCGCCAGCAGCCATGAGGGGGACAGGAACACCGGGGAGCTGTTTTTT CASSHEGDRNTGELFF
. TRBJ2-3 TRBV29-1 TGCAGCGGAGAGGCGACAGATACGCAGTATTTT CSGEATDTQYF
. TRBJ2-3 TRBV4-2 TGTGCCAGCAGCCAAGAGGGGAGGGGGCGAGCGAGCACAGATACGCAGTATTTT CASSQEGRGRASTDTQYF
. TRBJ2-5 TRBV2 TGTGCCAGCAGCGCAGGGGCCAGGGAGACCCAGTACTTC CASSAGARETQYF
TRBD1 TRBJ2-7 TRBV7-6 TGTGCCAGCAGCTTAGGTGGACAGGGACTTTACGAGCAGTACTTC CASSLGGQGLYEQYF
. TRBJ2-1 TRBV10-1 TGCGCCAGCAGCCGAAAACTAGCCAATGAGCAGTTCTTC CASSRKLANEQFF
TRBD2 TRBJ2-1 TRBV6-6 TGTGCCAACGGACTAGGCCCCTACAATGAGCAGTTCTTC CANGLGPYNEQFF
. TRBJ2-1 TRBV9 TGTGCCAGCAGCGGGGAAGGGATGTCGAATGAGCAGTTCTTC CASSGEGMSNEQFF
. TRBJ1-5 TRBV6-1 TGTGCCAGCAGTGAACATCGCGGGACACCTAATTTCAATCAGCCCCAGCATTTT CASSEHRGTPNFNQPQHF
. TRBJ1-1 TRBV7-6 TGTGCCAGCAGCCGTACACCCGAACAGGGTTCCATGAACACTGAAGCTTTCTTT CASSRTPEQGSMNTEAFF